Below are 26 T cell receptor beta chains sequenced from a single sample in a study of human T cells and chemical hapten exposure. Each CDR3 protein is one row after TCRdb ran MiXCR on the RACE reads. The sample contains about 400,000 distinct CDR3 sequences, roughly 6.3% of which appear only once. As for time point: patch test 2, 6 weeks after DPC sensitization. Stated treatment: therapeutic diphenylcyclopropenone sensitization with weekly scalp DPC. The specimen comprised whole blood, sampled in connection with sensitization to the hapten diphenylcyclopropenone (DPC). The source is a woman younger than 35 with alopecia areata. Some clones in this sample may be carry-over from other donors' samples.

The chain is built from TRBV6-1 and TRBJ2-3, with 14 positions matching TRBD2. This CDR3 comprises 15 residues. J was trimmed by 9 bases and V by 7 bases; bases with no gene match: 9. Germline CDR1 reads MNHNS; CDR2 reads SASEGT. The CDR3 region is CASTIGGLAGETQYF. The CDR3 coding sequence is TGTGCCAGCACAATAGGGGGACTAGCGGGGGAAACGCAGTATTTT.

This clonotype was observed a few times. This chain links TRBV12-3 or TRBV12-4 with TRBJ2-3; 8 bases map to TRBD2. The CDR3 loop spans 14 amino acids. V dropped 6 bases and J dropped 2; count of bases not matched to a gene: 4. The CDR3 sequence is CASSKRGPTDTQYF. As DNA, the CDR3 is TGTGCCAGCAGCAAGCGGGGGCCCACAGATACGCAGTATTTT.

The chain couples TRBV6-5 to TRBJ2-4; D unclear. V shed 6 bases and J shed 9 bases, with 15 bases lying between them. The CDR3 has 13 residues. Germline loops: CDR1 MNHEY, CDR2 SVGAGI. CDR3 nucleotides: TGTGCCAGCAGCCCGGACCGGGCCACCATTCAGTACTTC. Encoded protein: CASSPDRATIQYF.

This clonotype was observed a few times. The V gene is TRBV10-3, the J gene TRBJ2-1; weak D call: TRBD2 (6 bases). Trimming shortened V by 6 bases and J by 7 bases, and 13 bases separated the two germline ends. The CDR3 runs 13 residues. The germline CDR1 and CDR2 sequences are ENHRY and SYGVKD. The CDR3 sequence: CAISPGSGNEQFF. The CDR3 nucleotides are TGTGCCATCAGCCCCGGGAGCGGGAATGAGCAGTTCTTC.

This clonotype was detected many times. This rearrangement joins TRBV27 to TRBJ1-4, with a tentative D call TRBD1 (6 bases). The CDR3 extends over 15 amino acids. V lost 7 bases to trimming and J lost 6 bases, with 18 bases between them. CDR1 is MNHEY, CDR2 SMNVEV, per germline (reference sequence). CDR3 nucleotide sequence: TGTGCCAGCACCCATAGGGGGGGGTGGGATGAAAAACTGTTTTTT. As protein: CASTHRGGWDEKLFF.

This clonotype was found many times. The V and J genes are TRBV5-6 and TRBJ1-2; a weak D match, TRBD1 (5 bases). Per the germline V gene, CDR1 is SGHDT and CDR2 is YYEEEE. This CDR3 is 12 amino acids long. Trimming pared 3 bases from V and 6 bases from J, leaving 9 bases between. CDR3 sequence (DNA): TGTGCCAGCAGCTCCGACAGTCATGGCTACACCTTC. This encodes CASSSDSHGYTF.

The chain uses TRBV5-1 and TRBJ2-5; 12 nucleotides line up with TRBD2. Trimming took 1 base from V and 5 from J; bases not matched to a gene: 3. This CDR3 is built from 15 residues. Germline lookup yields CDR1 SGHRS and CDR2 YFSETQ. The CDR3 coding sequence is TGCGCCAGCAGCTTGCAACTAGCGGGGGGCGAGACCCAGTACTTC. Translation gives CASSLQLAGGETQYF. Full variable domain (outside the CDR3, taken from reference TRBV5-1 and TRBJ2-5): KAGVTQTPRYLIKTRGQQVTLSCSPISGHRSVSWYQQTPGQGLQFLFEYFSETQRNKGNFPGRFSGRQFSNSRSEMNVSTLELGDSALYLCASSLQLAGGETQYFGPGTRLLVL.

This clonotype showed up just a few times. CDR3 in amino acids: CASRMTANTGELFF. DNA for the CDR3: TGTGCCAGCAGGATGACAGCGAACACCGGGGAGCTGTTTTTT. The chain uses TRBV12-3 or TRBV12-4 and TRBJ2-2; a weak D match, TRBD1 (5 bases). The CDR3 is 14 amino acids. V was shortened by 6 bases and J by 0 bases, with 8 bases between the two germline ends.

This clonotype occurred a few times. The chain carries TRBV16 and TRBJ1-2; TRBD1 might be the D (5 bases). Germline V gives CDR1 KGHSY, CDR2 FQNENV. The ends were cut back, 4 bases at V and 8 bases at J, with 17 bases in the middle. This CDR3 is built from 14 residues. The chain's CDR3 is CASSPKGLPQGYTF. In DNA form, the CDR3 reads TGTGCCAGCAGCCCCAAGGGACTGCCCCAGGGCTACACCTTC.

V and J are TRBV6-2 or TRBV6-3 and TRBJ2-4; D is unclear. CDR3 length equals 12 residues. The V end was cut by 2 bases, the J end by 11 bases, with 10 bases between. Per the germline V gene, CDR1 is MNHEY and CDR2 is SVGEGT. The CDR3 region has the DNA TGTGCCAGCAGTTACAACCCGATAGTTCAGTACTTC. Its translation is CASSYNPIVQYF.

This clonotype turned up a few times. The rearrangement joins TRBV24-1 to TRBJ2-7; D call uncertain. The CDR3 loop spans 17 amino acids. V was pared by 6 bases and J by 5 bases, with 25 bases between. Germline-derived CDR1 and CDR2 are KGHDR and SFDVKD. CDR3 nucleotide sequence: TGTGCCACCAGTCTACAAACGGAGACGTTCATGGTCGACGAGCAGTACTTC. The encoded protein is CATSLQTETFMVDEQYF.

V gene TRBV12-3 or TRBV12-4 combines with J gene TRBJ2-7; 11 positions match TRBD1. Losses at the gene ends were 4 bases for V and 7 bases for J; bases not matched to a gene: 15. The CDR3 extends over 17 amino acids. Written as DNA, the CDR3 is TGTGCCAGCAGTTCCGGGACAGGGGGGCCCTCGGAGTTTGAGCAGTACTTC. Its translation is CASSSGTGGPSEFEQYF.

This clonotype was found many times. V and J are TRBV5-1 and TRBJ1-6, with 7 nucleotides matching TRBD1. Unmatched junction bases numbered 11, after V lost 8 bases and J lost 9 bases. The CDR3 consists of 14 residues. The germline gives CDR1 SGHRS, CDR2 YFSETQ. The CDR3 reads CASMPGQGGSPLHF. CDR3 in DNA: TGCGCCAGTATGCCGGGGCAGGGGGGTTCACCCCTCCACTTT.

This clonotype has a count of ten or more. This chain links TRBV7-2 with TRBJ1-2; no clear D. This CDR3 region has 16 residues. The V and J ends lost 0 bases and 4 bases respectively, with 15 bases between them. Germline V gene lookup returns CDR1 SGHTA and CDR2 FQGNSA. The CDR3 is CASSLAGGGPGYGYTF. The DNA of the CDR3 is TGTGCCAGCAGCTTAGCGGGAGGCGGGCCCGGCTATGGCTACACCTTC. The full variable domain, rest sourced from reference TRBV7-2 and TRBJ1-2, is GAGVSQSPSNKVTEKGKDVELRCDPISGHTALYWYRQSLGQGLEFLIYFQGNSAPDKSGLPSDRFSAERTGGSVSTLTIQRTQQEDSAVYLCASSLAGGGPGYGYTFGSGTRLTVV.

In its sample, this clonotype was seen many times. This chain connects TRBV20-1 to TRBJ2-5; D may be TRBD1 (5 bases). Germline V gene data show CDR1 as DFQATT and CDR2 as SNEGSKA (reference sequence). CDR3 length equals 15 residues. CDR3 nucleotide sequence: TGCGGGGCCATGCAGCCAAGGGGAAGAAAAGAGACCCAGTACTTC. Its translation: CGAMQPRGRKETQYF.

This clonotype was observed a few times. The CDR3 DNA reads TGTGCCAGCAGCGCGACCGGGCCGATACAGGAGCAGTACTTC. Residues: CASSATGPIQEQYF. The chain joins TRBV7-9 to TRBJ2-7; D not certain. Trimming shortened V by 5 bases and J by 7 bases, and 18 bases separated the two germline ends. This CDR3 has 14 amino acids. CDR1 is SEHNR, CDR2 FQNEAQ, per germline (reference sequence).

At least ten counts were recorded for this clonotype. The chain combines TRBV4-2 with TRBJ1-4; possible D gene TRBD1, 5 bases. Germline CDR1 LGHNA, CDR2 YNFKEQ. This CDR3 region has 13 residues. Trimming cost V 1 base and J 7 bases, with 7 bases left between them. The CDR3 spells CASSQGGTEKLFF. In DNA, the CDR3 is TGTGCCAGCAGCCAAGGGGGCACTGAAAAACTGTTTTTT.

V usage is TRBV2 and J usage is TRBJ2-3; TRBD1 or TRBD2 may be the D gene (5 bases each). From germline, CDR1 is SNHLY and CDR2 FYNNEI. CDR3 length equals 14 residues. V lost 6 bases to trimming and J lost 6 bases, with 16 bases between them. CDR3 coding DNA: TGTGCCAGCAGCGGGGCCTTAGGGGTCGATACGCAGTATTTT. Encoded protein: CASSGALGVDTQYF.

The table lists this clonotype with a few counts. CDR3 in amino acids: CASSQSSGARADTQYF. The CDR3 nucleotides are TGTGCCAGCAGCCAAAGTAGCGGGGCGAGGGCAGATACGCAGTATTTT. The J gene is TRBJ2-3, the V gene TRBV4-2; 8 nucleotides line up with TRBD2. V was clipped by 2 bases and J by 4 bases; unmatched bases: 8. CDR1 and CDR2 (germline): LGHNA, YNFKEQ. The CDR3 runs 16 residues.

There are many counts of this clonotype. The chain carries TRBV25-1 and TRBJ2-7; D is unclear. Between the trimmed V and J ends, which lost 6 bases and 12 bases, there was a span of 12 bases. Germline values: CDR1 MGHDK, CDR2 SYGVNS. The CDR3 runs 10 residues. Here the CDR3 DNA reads TGTGCCAGCAGATTTCTACACGGGTACTTC. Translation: CASRFLHGYF.

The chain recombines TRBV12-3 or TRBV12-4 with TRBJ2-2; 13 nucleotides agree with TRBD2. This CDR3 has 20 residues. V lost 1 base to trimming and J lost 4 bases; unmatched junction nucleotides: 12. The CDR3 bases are TGTGCCAGCAGTTTAGGGACATTAGGACTAGCGGGGGTGGCCACCGGGGAGCTGTTTTTT. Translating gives CASSLGTLGLAGVATGELFF.

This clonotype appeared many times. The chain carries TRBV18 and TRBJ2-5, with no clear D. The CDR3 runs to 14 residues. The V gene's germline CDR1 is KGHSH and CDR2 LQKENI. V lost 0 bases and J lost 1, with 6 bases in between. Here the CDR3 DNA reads TGTGCCAGCTCACCACCGCGGCTCCAAGAGACCCAGTACTTC. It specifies CASSPPRLQETQYF.

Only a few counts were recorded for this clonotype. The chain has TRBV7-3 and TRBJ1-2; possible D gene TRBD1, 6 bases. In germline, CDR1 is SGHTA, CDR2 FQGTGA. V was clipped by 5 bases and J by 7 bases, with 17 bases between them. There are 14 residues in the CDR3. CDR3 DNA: TGTGCCAGCAGCCCCTCGGGGGGGCTCGCTGGCTACACCTTC. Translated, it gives CASSPSGGLAGYTF.

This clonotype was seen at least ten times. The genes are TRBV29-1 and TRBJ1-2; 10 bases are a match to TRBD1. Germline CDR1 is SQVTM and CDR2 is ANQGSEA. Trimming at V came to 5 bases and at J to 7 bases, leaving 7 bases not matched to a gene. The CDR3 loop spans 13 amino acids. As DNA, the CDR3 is TGCAGCGTTAAGACAGGGGGCGCTTTTGGCTACACCTTC. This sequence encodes CSVKTGGAFGYTF.

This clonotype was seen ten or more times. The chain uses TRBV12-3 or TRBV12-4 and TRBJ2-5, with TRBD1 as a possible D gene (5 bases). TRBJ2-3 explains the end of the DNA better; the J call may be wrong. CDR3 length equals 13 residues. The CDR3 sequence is CASSLQGRGTQYF. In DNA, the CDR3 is TGTGCCAGCAGTTTGCAGGGTAGGGGTACGCAGTATTTT.

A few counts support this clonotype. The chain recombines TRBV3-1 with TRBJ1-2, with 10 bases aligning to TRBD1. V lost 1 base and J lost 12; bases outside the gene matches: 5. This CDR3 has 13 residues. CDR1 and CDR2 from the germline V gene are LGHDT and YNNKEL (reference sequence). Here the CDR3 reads CASSQGKTGGDTF. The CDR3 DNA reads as TGTGCCAGCAGCCAAGGGAAGACAGGGGGCGACACCTTC.